This TCR beta chain is drawn from a study of T-cell reconstitution after alpha-beta-depleted transplantation in children. Findings of the study overall: Some patients showed high day-60 TCRbeta diversity, which derived from surviving recipient T cells and thymic progenitors. One year post-transplant, T-cell counts and diversity were largely derived from T cells produced anew.

Per germline, CDR1 SQVTM and CDR2 ANQGSEA. CDR3 length equals 12 residues. The V end was cut by 7 bases, the J end by 4 bases, with 13 bases between. Comment on this clonotype: Its specificity is not known.

The TCRbeta library was prepared with unique molecular identifiers. A single record per CDR3 protein comes from TCRdb applying MiXCR to the PCR reads. Of 300,000 to 350,000 distinct CDR3 sequences in the sample, 15% to 20% were seen once. The chain employs TRBV29-1 and TRBJ2-5; D is unresolved. Sequences were derived from PBMCs, mostly from graft donor cells, sampled 360 days after TCRalphabeta/CD19-depleted stem cell transplant. This TCR derives from a male patient between 2 and 15 years old who had a stem cell transplant for acute lymphoblastic leukemia, so the T cells may come from the graft donor. The CDR3 region has the DNA TGCAGCGCTGAGAGGATGCGAGAGACCCAGTACTTC. It is translated as CSAERMRETQYF.